Presented here are 21 T cell receptor beta chains from one specimen sequenced in a study of CD8+CD57+ T cells in acquired aplastic anemia. Genomic DNA, the template, was used for profiling of the TCR beta VDJ and CDR3. TCRdb reprocessed the reads via MiXCR and lists one record per CDR3 protein. The sample lists under 250,000 distinct CDR3 sequences, around 45% seen once, with about 7.8% in the top ten. CD8+CD57+ cell expansion had been shown by flow cytometry in patients chosen for sequencing. The sequenced sample consisted of sorted CD4+, CD8+, or CD8+CD57+ T cells (not recorded which) from PBMCs. These receptors were obtained from a human donor with aplastic anemia.

The chain links TRBV19 to TRBJ2-1; no firm D call. This CDR3 region has 13 residues. Germline values: CDR1 LNHDA, CDR2 SQIVND (reference sequence). Trimming left V 8 bases short and J 5 bases short, with 13 bases between. The CDR3 nucleotides are TGTGCCAGTGTCGGAAGGGCCAACAATGAGCAGTTCTTC. It specifies CASVGRANNEQFF.

The V gene is TRBV7-3, the J gene TRBJ2-1; D possibly matches TRBD1 or TRBD2 (6 bases each). With 6 bases removed from V and 5 bases from J, the gap between germline ends came to 23 bases. Germline-derived CDR1 and CDR2 are SGHTA and FQGTGA. This CDR3 has 17 amino acids. Here the CDR3 reads CASRTGRGQIWNNEQFF. As DNA, the CDR3 is TGTGCCAGCAGAACAGGTCGGGGGCAGATTTGGAACAATGAGCAGTTCTTC.

For this clonotype: The junction departs from the called germline gene at one end, perhaps through a read error. V gene TRBV15 combines with J gene TRBJ2-1; D is unresolved. Germline values: CDR1 LNHNV, CDR2 YYDKDF (reference sequence). The CDR3 has 15 amino acids. CDR3 sequence reads: CATSRDLEVGNGQFF. The CDR3 DNA reads TGCGCCACCAGCAGAGATCTAGAGGTGGGGAATGGGCAGTTCTTC. The full variable domain, in which reference TRBV15 and TRBJ2-1 provide the parts outside the CDR3, is DAMVIQNPRYQVTQFGKPVTLSCSQTLNHNVMYWYQQKSSQAPKLLFHYYDKDFNNEADTPDNFQSRRPNTSFCFLDIRSPGLGDTAMYLCATSRDLEVGNGQFFGPGTRLTVL.

This clonotype was recorded many times. The V and J genes are TRBV2 and TRBJ2-7; 8 nucleotides match TRBD1. Germline V gives CDR1 SNHLY, CDR2 FYNNEI. Trimming removed 0 bases from V and 5 bases from J; junction bases left unmatched: 9. The CDR3 consists of 16 residues. CDR3 sequence reads: CASSEAHRTGRHEQYF. Written as DNA, the CDR3 is TGTGCCAGCAGTGAAGCCCATCGGACAGGGCGGCACGAGCAGTACTTC. Based on the CDR3 plus reference TRBV2 and TRBJ2-7, the full variable domain is EPEVTQTPSHQVTQMGQEVILRCVPISNHLYFYWYRQILGQKVEFLVSFYNNEISEKSEIFDDQFSVERPDGSNFTLKIRSTKLEDSAMYFCASSEAHRTGRHEQYFGPGTRLTVT.

With regard to this clonotype: This may arise from a read error, as a much more abundant clone is one base away. The chain couples TRBV2 to TRBJ2-1, with D tentatively TRBD2 (7 bases). This CDR3 contains 14 residues. The germline gives CDR1 SNHLY, CDR2 FYNNEI. The CDR3 here is CASSLEGGTNGQFF. The CDR3 bases are TGTGCCAGCAGCTTAGAGGGGGGGACCAATGGGCAGTTCTTC.

This clonotype was detected once. This chain connects TRBV20-1 to TRBJ2-7; the D gene could be TRBD1 or TRBD2 (7 bases each). Germline V gene data show CDR1 as DFQATT and CDR2 as SNEGSKA (reference sequence). V dropped 6 bases and J dropped 3 bases, with 12 bases sitting between them. The CDR3 extends over 12 amino acids. The CDR3 sequence is CSAGGDSYEQYF. CDR3 sequence (DNA): TGCAGTGCGGGGGGGGACAGCTACGAGCAGTACTTC.

This clonotype was counted many times. The V and J genes are TRBV9 and TRBJ2-1; D is uncertain. Germline V lookup: CDR1 SGDLS, CDR2 YYNGEE. The V gene lost 2 bases and the J gene lost 3 bases, with 6 bases spanning the gap. CDR3 length: 13 residues. The CDR3 DNA reads as TGTGCCAGCAGCGTCAACCACTACAATGAGCAGTTCTTC. Translation: CASSVNHYNEQFF.

The chain combines TRBV19 with TRBJ2-2; maybe TRBD2 (6 bases). Deletions cut 1 base from V and 7 bases from J, with 10 bases between. The CDR3 runs to 14 residues. CDR1 and CDR2 (germline): LNHDA, SQIVND (reference sequence). The CDR3 bases are TGTGCCAGTAGTATAGTTAGCGGAATCGGGGAGCTGTTTTTT. This gives the protein CASSIVSGIGELFF.

The table lists this clonotype with many counts. The V call is TRBV7-2, the J call TRBJ2-7, with TRBD1 as a possible D gene (5 bases). The CDR3 has 14 residues. Trimming removed 4 bases at V and 3 bases at J, with 13 bases between. Per germline, CDR1 SGHTA and CDR2 FQGNSA. CDR3 in DNA: TGTGCCAGCAGCTCATACCGACAGTACTACGAGCAGTACTTC. It encodes CASSSYRQYYEQYF.

The table lists this clonotype with many counts. The genes are TRBV6-1 and TRBJ2-1, with D unresolved. This CDR3 is 13 amino acids long. Germline assignment: CDR1 MNHNS and CDR2 SASEGT. Trimming pared 6 bases from V and 0 bases from J, leaving 6 bases between. The CDR3, as DNA: TGTGCCAGCAGCGCCAGCTCCTACAATGAGCAGTTCTTC. Its protein product is CASSASSYNEQFF.

The chain combines TRBV7-2 with TRBJ2-7, with 7 bases matching TRBD1. Germline loops: CDR1 SGHTA, CDR2 FQGNSA. The CDR3 loop spans 14 amino acids. V lost 8 bases and J lost 3; bases outside the gene matches: 10. The CDR3 region has the DNA TGTGCCAGCTCACCAACAGGGGTGGGCTACGAGCAGTACTTC. Its translation is CASSPTGVGYEQYF. Based on the CDR3 plus reference TRBV7-2 and TRBJ2-7, the full variable domain is GAGVSQSPSNKVTEKGKDVELRCDPISGHTALYWYRQSLGQGLEFLIYFQGNSAPDKSGLPSDRFSAERTGGSVSTLTIQRTQQEDSAVYLCASSPTGVGYEQYFGPGTRLTVT.

There are many counts of this clonotype. V gene TRBV19 combines with J gene TRBJ2-7; 10 nucleotides line up with TRBD1. CDR1 is LNHDA, CDR2 SQIVND, per germline (reference sequence). The V and J ends lost 4 bases and 4 bases, in that order; junction bases with no gene match: 4. The CDR3 covers 14 residues. CDR3 sequence reads: CASSNRDRGYEQYF. The CDR3, as DNA: TGTGCCAGTAGTAACCGGGACAGGGGATACGAGCAGTACTTC.

This clonotype was recorded many times. The chain links TRBV4-1 to TRBJ1-5, with a possible D match to TRBD1 (5 bases). The ends were cut back, 1 base at V and 1 base at J, with 8 bases in the middle. The CDR3 spans 15 residues. The germline V gene has CDR1 MGHRA and CDR2 YSYEKL. The CDR3 DNA sequence: TGCGCCAGCAGCCAAGTACAGGAAAGCAATCAGCCCCAGCATTTT. Residues: CASSQVQESNQPQHF.

Comments on this clonotype: A junction end diverges from the germline sequence, so it may reflect a read error. The chain has TRBV5-5 and TRBJ2-1; D is tentatively TRBD1 or TRBD2 (5 bases each). In germline, CDR1 is SGHKS, CDR2 YYEKEE (reference sequence). The CDR3 has 13 amino acids. The CDR3 nucleotides are TGCGCCAGCAGCCAAGAGTGGGGGAATGAGCAGTTCTTC. Translation: CASSQEWGNEQFF.

This clonotype was detected ten times or more. The CDR3 sequence is CSVGNRAGELFF. The CDR3 DNA is TGCAGCGTTGGAAACAGGGCCGGGGAGCTGTTTTTT. The V and J genes are TRBV29-1 and TRBJ2-2; tentative D call: TRBD1 (6 bases). The CDR3 sequence is 12 residues long. The germline V and J ends were trimmed by 4 bases and 6 bases, with 9 bases remaining between them. Germline-derived CDR1 and CDR2 are SQVTM and ANQGSEA.

J is TRBJ2-7 and V is TRBV20-1, with 8 bases that match TRBD1. V lost 3 bases, J lost 2 bases, and 3 bases stayed unmatched. The CDR3 has 13 residues. Germline V CDR1 and CDR2: DFQATT, SNEGSKA (reference sequence). Here the CDR3 reads CSASWTGTYEQYF. The CDR3 nucleotides read TGCAGTGCTAGTTGGACAGGGACCTACGAGCAGTACTTC.

CDR3 region: CASSTRGNTEAFF. CDR3 coding DNA: TGTGCCAGCAGTACTCGGGGGAACACTGAAGCTTTCTTT. The rearrangement links TRBV12-3 or TRBV12-4 to TRBJ1-1, with no clear D. The CDR3 extends over 13 amino acids. Between the trimmed V and J ends, which lost 5 bases and 1 base, there was a span of 8 bases.

J is TRBJ2-1 and V is TRBV7-2; D possibly corresponds to TRBD1 (6 bases). CDR1 and CDR2 (germline): SGHTA, FQGNSA. V was clipped by 4 bases and J by 5 bases, with 15 bases between them. The CDR3 consists of 15 residues. The CDR3 DNA reads TGTGCCAGCAGCTCAACCTTGGGGGCCGACAATGAGCAGTTCTTC. As protein: CASSSTLGADNEQFF.

CDR3 region: CASSLDGYTGELFF. Written as DNA, the CDR3 is TGTGCCAGCAGCTTAGATGGATACACCGGGGAGCTGTTTTTT. The J gene is TRBJ2-2, the V gene TRBV7-9; no definite D call. The CDR3 has 14 amino acids. CDR1 is SEHNR, CDR2 FQNEAQ, per germline (reference sequence). V was trimmed by 1 base and J by 3 bases, leaving 6 bases between them.

This clonotype has only a few counts. The V and J genes are TRBV12-3 or TRBV12-4 and TRBJ2-1; D is possibly TRBD1 (6 bases). CDR3 length: 18 amino acids. Trimming took off 3 bases at V and 1 base at J, with 19 bases between the two ends. The CDR3 reads CASSLPPKGVESYNEQFF. The CDR3 region has the DNA TGTGCCAGCAGTTTGCCTCCGAAGGGGGTCGAGTCCTACAATGAGCAGTTCTTC.

With regard to this clonotype: A much larger clone is a single base away; this may be a read error. The V call is TRBV10-3, the J call TRBJ1-2; 9 bases are shared with TRBD1. The CDR3 contains 14 residues. Per the germline V gene, CDR1 is ENHRY and CDR2 is SYGVKD. DNA for the CDR3: TGTGCCAGCAGTTTGGGGACAGGGCCGGCTAGCTACACCTTC. Residues: CASSLGTGPASYTF.